This TCR beta chain was found in a study of cytomegalovirus exposure and HLA in healthy donors. Turning to the study itself: Among a few hundred genotyped donors, 80% to 90% fell in the Caucasian-associated ancestry cluster.

About this clone itself: What it binds is unknown.

Despite likely unrecorded immune exposures, the donors were nominally healthy at the time of sampling. The PCR employed 60 Vbeta primers together with 13 Jbeta primers. Data came from immunoSEQ multiplex PCR; TCRdb stores just in-frame clones and leaves some out. The sample includes approximately 78,000 clones, around 70% of them seen just once. This CDR3 is 14 amino acids long. The V gene lost 5 bases and the J gene lost 0 bases, with 14 bases spanning the gap. Germline CDR1 reads GTSNPN; CDR2 reads SVGIG (reference sequence). Points from the study as a whole: Analysis performed later showed TCR beta chains linked to HLA being more clonally expanded than equally common others.

Sequencing was done on a sample of PBMCs. The rearrangement uses TRBV30 and TRBJ2-7; D is uncertain. The sequence came from a man aged 40-49 years in good health and CMV-seropositive. The CDR3 bases are TGTGCCTGGGGTACCAGTATTTTCTCCTACGAGCAGTACTTC. The encoded protein is CAWGTSIFSYEQYF.